The rows below give T cell receptor beta chains drawn from one sample of a study of shared clonotypes between healthy human individuals. The repertoire was sequenced with immunoSEQ multiplex PCR; TCRdb's copy has only in-frame clones and lacks some. The top ten clones hold 0.85% to 1.2% of a sample with about 2 million clones, roughly 94% of them seen once. Material for sequencing was naive CD8+ T cells sorted from blood. The receptors come from a man between 18 and 29 years old in good health. Both conserved end residues are part of each CDR3. A D gene is named only where the DNA matches it firmly. A row's size may be missing; if present it is once, few, many or a size class.

J,D,V,size,DNA,CDR3
TRBJ2-7,TRBD2,TRBV2,-,TGTGCCAGCAGTGATCTTATAGCGGGAACGGCCTACGAGCAGTACTTC,CASSDLIAGTAYEQYF
TRBJ2-7,-,TRBV9,-,TGTGCCTCGTCAGGGGGGGCGGAGAGCGAGCAGTACTTC,CASSGGAESEQYF
TRBJ2-7,TRBD2,TRBV30,-,TGTGCCTGGAGTGGACTAGCGGGAGGGAAACCGCTCTACGAGCAGTACTTC,CAWSGLAGGKPLYEQYF
TRBJ2-7,-,TRBV14,-,TGTGCCAGCAGCCAAGAGGGCTACGAGCAGTACTTC,CASSQEGYEQYF
TRBJ2-7,TRBD2,TRBV5-5,-,TGTGCCAGCAGCCATGGGACTAGCGGATGGGGCGAGCAGTACTTC,CASSHGTSGWGEQYF
TRBJ2-7,-,TRBV6-1,-,TGTGCCAGCAGTGATATGGCCAGCTCCTACGAGCAGTACTTC,CASSDMASSYEQYF
TRBJ2-2,-,TRBV4-1,-,TGCGCCAGCAGCCCGACCGCGGTATCGAACACCGGGGAGCTGTTTTTT,CASSPTAVSNTGELFF
TRBJ2-2,-,TRBV5-4,-,TGTGCCAGCAGCTCCACCGCCGGGGAGCTGTTTTTT,CASSSTAGELFF
TRBJ2-7,-,TRBV28,-,TGTGCCAGCAGTTTCGGACTCTCCTCCTACGAGCAGTACTTC,CASSFGLSSYEQYF
TRBJ1-1,-,TRBV5-4,few,TGTGCCAGCAGCGTTCCTTCGAACACTGAAGCTTTCTTT,CASSVPSNTEAFF
TRBJ2-3,-,TRBV6-6,-,TGTGCCAGCAGCCACAGGGAGCGCACAGATACGCAGTATTTT,CASSHRERTDTQYF
TRBJ2-7,-,TRBV7-9,-,TGTGCCAGCAGCCGAGACTGGGGGTACGAGCAGTACTTC,CASSRDWGYEQYF
TRBJ1-3,-,TRBV4-3,-,TGCGCCAGCAGCCAAGACGGGCTCTCTGGAAACACCATATATTTT,CASSQDGLSGNTIYF
TRBJ2-7,-,TRBV7-9,few,TGTGCCAGCAGCTTAAGTTACGAGCAGTACTTC,CASSLSYEQYF
TRBJ2-7,-,TRBV28,-,TGTGCCAGCAGTTTCCCCGGGACCGTCTACGAGCAGTACTTC,CASSFPGTVYEQYF
TRBJ1-1,-,TRBV27,-,TGTGCCAGCAGTTCCTATGACCCGAACACTGAAGCTTTCTTT,CASSSYDPNTEAFF
TRBJ2-3,TRBD2,TRBV4-3,-,TGCGCCAGCAGCCAAGAACCACTAGCGGTTAGCACAGATACGCAGTATTTT,CASSQEPLAVSTDTQYF
TRBJ2-5,TRBD2,TRBV9,-,TGTGCCAGCAGCGTCGGACTAGCGGGATCTATCTACCAAGAGACCCAGTACTTC,CASSVGLAGSIYQETQYF
TRBJ1-2,-,TRBV27,-,TGTGCCAGCAGTTTACGGGGGGACTATGGCTACACCTTC,CASSLRGDYGYTF
TRBJ1-1,TRBD1,TRBV10-2,-,TGCGCCAGCAGTGATCAGGGGGGTGGTGAAGCTTTCTTT,CASSDQGGGEAFF
TRBJ2-7,-,TRBV2,-,TGTGCCAGCAGTGAAGCGGCAGGGAGGCTCTACGAGCAGTACTTC,CASSEAAGRLYEQYF
TRBJ2-1,TRBD2,TRBV6-6,-,TGTGCCAGCAGTTTAGGACTAGCGGGATCCTACAATGAGCAGTTCTTC,CASSLGLAGSYNEQFF
TRBJ2-7,TRBD1,TRBV4-1,-,TGCGCCAGCAGCCACCTCTCCGGGACAGGGGGCTCCTACGAGCAGTACTTC,CASSHLSGTGGSYEQYF
TRBJ2-2,TRBD2,TRBV9,-,TGTGCCAGCAGTGCATCCTGGGGGAGGGAGGCCGGGGAGCTGTTTTTT,CASSASWGREAGELFF
TRBJ2-3,-,TRBV11-2,-,TGTGCCAGCAGCTTAGATTTGGATACGCAGTATTTT,CASSLDLDTQYF
TRBJ2-3,-,TRBV6-1,-,TGTGCCAGCAGTGAAGCGATTGCTAGCACAGATACGCAGTATTTT,CASSEAIASTDTQYF
TRBJ2-7,-,TRBV5-6,once,TGTGCCAGCAGCTTTGGGGCCGGAGCCTACGAGCAGTACTTC,CASSFGAGAYEQYF
TRBJ2-7,-,TRBV4-2,-,TGTGCCAGCAGCCAGGGGGGAGGCTACGAGCAGTACTTC,CASSQGGGYEQYF
TRBJ2-7,TRBD1,TRBV19,-,TGTGCCAGTAGTATGGGACAGGGGGTTCCCTACGAGCAGTACTTC,CASSMGQGVPYEQYF
TRBJ2-2,-,TRBV19,-,TGTGCCAGTAGTATCTTCGGGGGCTATGTCGCCGGGGAGCTGTTTTTT,CASSIFGGYVAGELFF
TRBJ1-6,-,TRBV6-1,-,TGTGCCAGCAGTGCACCGTCCCGGTTCGTGGATTCACCCCTCCACTTT,CASSAPSRFVDSPLHF
TRBJ2-7,-,TRBV7-2,-,TGTGCCAGCAGCTTACTGGCAGGGACCTACGAGCAGTACTTC,CASSLLAGTYEQYF
TRBJ2-7,-,TRBV10-3,-,TGTGCCATCAGTGAGTCGATGAAGGGAAAATCCTACGAGCAGTACTTC,CAISESMKGKSYEQYF
TRBJ2-1,TRBD1,TRBV7-9,-,TGTGCCAGCAGCTCAAACCGGGACAGTTCCTACAATGAGCAGTTCTTC,CASSSNRDSSYNEQFF
TRBJ2-7,-,TRBV21-1,-,TGTGCCAGCCCCCGACAGGGGGCGGGGGAGCAGTACTTC,CASPRQGAGEQYF
TRBJ2-5,-,TRBV2,-,TGTGCCAGCAGTGAAGCGGGGTGGTCCGGGTCCCAAGAGACCCAGTACTTC,CASSEAGWSGSQETQYF
TRBJ2-5,-,TRBV5-1,-,TGCGCCAGCAGCTTGGCCAGTTTGGGGTTCCAAGAGACCCAGTACTTC,CASSLASLGFQETQYF
TRBJ2-7,-,TRBV7-9,-,TGTGCCAGCAGCTCAATGAGCTCCTACGAGCAGTACTTC,CASSSMSSYEQYF
TRBJ2-1,-,TRBV5-5,-,TGTGCCAGCAGCTTGATCGGAAACTCCTACAATGAGCAGTTCTTC,CASSLIGNSYNEQFF
TRBJ2-7,-,TRBV28,once,TGTGCCAGCAGTTTACGCTCCACCACCGGGCAGTACTTC,CASSLRSTTGQYF
TRBJ2-7,TRBD2,TRBV10-2,-,TGCGCCAGCAGTGTGGCTAGCGCGGGAGGGGACGAGCAGTACTTC,CASSVASAGGDEQYF
TRBJ2-3,-,TRBV7-9,-,TGTGCCAGCAGCTTAGCGGGGGGTAGCACAGATACGCAGTATTTT,CASSLAGGSTDTQYF
TRBJ1-2,-,TRBV27,once,TGTGCCAGCAGCCTTATGCCCGGGGTAGATGGCTACACCTTC,CASSLMPGVDGYTF
TRBJ1-4,-,TRBV13,-,TGTGCCAGCAGCTTGGGCCGACAGATTAATGAAAAACTGTTTTTT,CASSLGRQINEKLFF
TRBJ1-6,TRBD1,TRBV6-1,-,TGTGCCAGCAGAGGGACAGGGAATTCACCCCTCCACTTT,CASRGTGNSPLHF
TRBJ2-3,TRBD1,TRBV27,-,TGTGCCAGCTACCCTCCGGGACAGGGGGCCCCAGATACGCAGTATTTT,CASYPPGQGAPDTQYF
TRBJ1-1,TRBD1,TRBV27,-,TGTGCCAGCAGTTTACCCGACAGGGATGAAGCTTTCTTT,CASSLPDRDEAFF
TRBJ1-1,-,TRBV18,-,TGTGCCAGCTCACCACCGAGGGGCCTGAACACTGAAGCTTTCTTT,CASSPPRGLNTEAFF
TRBJ2-7,-,TRBV7-9,-,TGTGCCAGCAGCGAGTATACAGGAAAACGCTCCTACGAGCAGTACTTC,CASSEYTGKRSYEQYF
TRBJ2-3,-,TRBV7-2,once,TGTGCCAGCAGCTTAACTTGGCTAGCAGTGGAAGATACGCAGTATTTT,CASSLTWLAVEDTQYF
TRBJ2-3,-,TRBV7-6,-,TGTGCCAGCAGCCCCCCTAACGAAGCAGATACGCAGTATTTT,CASSPPNEADTQYF
TRBJ2-1,-,TRBV5-6,once,TGTGCCAGCAGCTTGGAACTAGCTTCCTACAATGAGCAGTTCTTC,CASSLELASYNEQFF
TRBJ1-1,-,TRBV6-5,-,TGTGCCAGCAGCCTAATCCGTGAAAACACTGAAGCTTTCTTT,CASSLIRENTEAFF